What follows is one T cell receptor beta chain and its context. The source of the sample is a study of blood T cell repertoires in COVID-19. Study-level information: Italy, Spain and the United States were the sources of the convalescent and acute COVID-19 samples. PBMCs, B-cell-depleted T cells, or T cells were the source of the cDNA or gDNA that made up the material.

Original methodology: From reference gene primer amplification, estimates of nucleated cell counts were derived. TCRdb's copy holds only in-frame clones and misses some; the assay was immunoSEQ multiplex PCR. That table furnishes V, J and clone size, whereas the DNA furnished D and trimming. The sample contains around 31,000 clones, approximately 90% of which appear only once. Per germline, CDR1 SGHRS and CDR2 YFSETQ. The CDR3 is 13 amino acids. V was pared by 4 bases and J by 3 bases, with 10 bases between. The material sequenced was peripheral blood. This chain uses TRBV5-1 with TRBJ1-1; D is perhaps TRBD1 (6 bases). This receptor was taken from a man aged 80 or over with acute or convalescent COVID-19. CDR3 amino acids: CASSLRTDTEAFF. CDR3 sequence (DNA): TGCGCCAGCAGCCTCAGGACAGACACTGAAGCTTTCTTT.